What follows is one TCR beta chain and its context. This clone was counted a few times. Its recognized antigen is unknown. Per-nucleotide qualities are absent, and no much larger clonotype sits a single base away. The data originate from a study of cytomegalovirus exposure and HLA in healthy donors (dated by TCRdb to about 2017). For context, the study as a whole: According to an earlier analysis of a few hundred of the donors, some 170 million T cells yielded roughly 110 million unique TCR beta sequences and around 300 Gb of sequence data. Roughly 300 gigabases of sequencing data and tens of millions of unique TCR sequences were included in an early release covering about 620 HLA-typed donors. Of the 300 to 400 genotyped donors, about 84% fell in the genetic ancestry cluster associated with self-reported Caucasian donors. The study aimed to test whether cataloging public T cell receptors could reveal signatures of past pathogen exposure. Using immunosequencing, the study profiled T cell repertoires from 666 subjects and related those repertoires to cytomegalovirus serostatus. Besides the first cohort of hundreds of subjects, a separate validation cohort made up of over 100 different subjects was used. To predict cytomegalovirus infection status, the study combined high-throughput TCR immunosequencing, statistical association of individual TCRs with disease status, and machine learning. In a later analysis, previously published TCR beta repertoires from hundreds of donors were re-analyzed and high-resolution HLA genotyping was added so that TCR occurrence patterns could be studied. In the later analysis, no new phenotypic data were used to find candidate immune exposures; instead, reliance was placed on TCR beta sequences and their occurrence across donors. In an earlier analysis of roughly 600 of the donors, high-throughput TCR beta sequencing was used to judge whether each TCR beta V gene segment behaved as functional or pseudogenic. Donor age, sex, ethnicity and CMV serostatus were compiled alongside the repertoire data. Genome-wide SNP genotypes for about 65% of the roughly 670 donors were used in a later genetic analysis, which treated that subset as a discovery cohort. All discovery cohort repertoires had been generated on a single sequencing platform. Both class I and class II loci were covered by HLA typing, at four-digit resolution. Typing coverage varied by locus: 629-630 donors for A, B, C, DRB1 and DQB1; some 520 for DQA1; around 610 for DPA1; roughly 470 for DPB1. A handful of DR-DQ haplotypes were handled as single units for association and clustering because linkage in the cohort was strong. Among about 400 genotyped donors of the cohort, an average of around 240,000 unique TCR beta nucleotide sequences was sequenced per donor, of which 15% to 20% were non-productive. Overall results and qualifications from the work: It was suggested by the authors that the approach could potentially be generalized to other disease states and immunological phenotypes. A further reported finding was that TCR beta sequences accurately predicted the HLA-A and HLA-B alleles for most subjects in the first cohort. In a later genetic analysis, a missense DCLRE1C variant was associated with V-gene and J-gene trimming of TCR beta chains, and the association was replicated in an independent cohort. Most TCR sequences were observed very rarely across donors, whereas some public TCRs were present in many individuals. Because HLA typing was unavailable for some donors at each locus, only the typed subset was used in association tests. Compared with the approximately 670-donor mean, donors in an Asian-associated ancestry cluster had fewer N-insertions in productive TCRs, according to a later genetic analysis. The study gave a list of 150 to 200 TCR beta chains associated with cytomegalovirus. Compared with equally common non-associated chains, HLA-associated TCR beta chains in a later analysis were more clonally expanded and had lower generation probabilities. Presence/absence analyses assumed roughly uniform sequencing depth across donors, an assumption that may not hold. Correlated functional status among segregating V segments might reflect linkage disequilibrium, but an unknown experimental factor could not be ruled out. According to a later analysis, parvovirus B19, influenza, CMV and Epstein-Barr virus appeared linked to several top co-occurrence clusters. A few of the identified cytomegalovirus-associated TCR beta chains were confirmed in vitro to be specific for cytomegalovirus antigens. Because the 87-base-pair reads could not distinguish some IMGT-functional V segments, including TRBV6-2 and TRBV6-3, those segments were excluded. In this cohort, only TCR beta chains were sequenced, and detectable features were limited by the absence of alpha or paired-chain data. In a later analysis, TCR association rates were found to vary across HLA loci, with the most associated TCRs seen for DRB1 alleles and the fewest for HLA-C alleles. For the cohort, immune exposure information was limited to CMV serostatus. Because counts were too low, around 17 rarely observed V segments, including chromosome 9 orphons, were left out of the earlier analysis of 587 of the donors. A group of highly shared sequence variants was considered likely to be a technical artifact of the sequencing pipeline. Cytomegalovirus status was reported to be diagnosed by the classifier with high specificity and sensitivity in both the original and validation cohorts. Strong co-occurrence of HLA alleles, especially DR and DQ, made assigning TCR associations to individual alleles difficult. A later analysis found that most CMV-associated TCR beta chains appeared HLA-restricted, with HLA associations seemingly driven largely by CMV exposure. Specific HLA alleles were associated with about 17,000 TCR beta sequences at a false discovery rate of 0.05 in a later analysis. An earlier analysis of approximately 530 of the donors showed that most TCR beta V segments appeared in productive rearrangements either about 90% or about 30% of the time, which broadly matched IMGT annotations.

After removal of 5 bases from V and 5 bases from J, the junction retains 5 bases not matched to a gene. Counted from cysteine to phenylalanine, this CDR3 has 15 amino acids. Only the CDR3 portion is preserved as DNA: 45 bases, with reading frame beginning at the first base. From a lookup of the germline V gene, CDR1 and CDR2 are MNHEY and SVGAGI. Library prep was done by the immunoSEQ multiplex PCR assay. For the multiplex PCR, a mixture combining 60 forward primers for TCR Vbeta segments and 13 reverse primers for TCR Jbeta segments was used. The CDR3 region of rearranged TCR beta genes was amplified from genomic DNA by a multiplex PCR assay. On the Illumina HiSeq System, the amplified TCR beta libraries were sequenced as 87-base-pair reads. The paper's processing steps were these. A later analysis tallied approximately 87 million unique TCR beta chains across the 660 or so repertoires, and some 12 million of those chains were shared by two or more donors. A nearest-neighbor algorithm error-corrected the raw reads and collapsed the reads into unique sequences, merging closely related sequences to remove PCR and sequencing errors. Alignment of CDR3 sequences to IMGT reference sequences was used to assign V, D and J gene segments. For a sequence to be retained, a match of at least six nucleotides was required to both a V gene segment and a J gene segment. A rearrangement was called productive if the CDR3 had no stop codons and remained in frame with V and J, and every other rearrangement was called non-productive. CDR3 was defined by IMGT convention, running from the second conserved V-encoded cysteine to the conserved J-encoded phenylalanine. Sequences without an unambiguous match to a single V gene segment were excluded from the earlier analysis of about 600 of the donors. In an earlier analysis of approximately 560 of the donors, a V segment was called functional when productive rearrangements were above 56.7%, and segregating when the standard deviation between donors exceeded 5%. A statistical classification framework was developed to diagnose cytomegalovirus status using the catalog of TCR beta chain sequences. In a later analysis, TCR nucleotide sequences were compared against IMGT/GENE-DB human TR gene sequences so that V and J genes could be assigned. A later analysis assigned CDR3 sequences and most-parsimonious VDJ recombination scenarios with the TCRdist pipeline. In a later analysis, each TCR beta chain was defined by its CDR3 amino acid sequence together with its V-gene family, and reads without a unique V-gene family were excluded. To address suspected cross-contamination and a sequencing artifact, a later analysis removed several hundred highly shared, low-generation-probability nucleotide sequences. A later analysis calculated a clonal expansion index for each public chain from normalized within-repertoire ranks of inferred template counts. In a later analysis, generation probabilities were computed with a VDJ recombination model fitted to out-of-frame rearrangements, and the resulting probabilities were checked against IGoR. In a later analysis, hypergeometric tests were used to score TCR-TCR, TCR-HLA and TCR-CMV co-occurrence, with a repertoire-size bias correction applied to TCR pairs. A later analysis estimated false discovery rates by permuting HLA or CMV assignments 20 times. In a later analysis, co-occurring TCRs were grouped using DBSCAN, and TCRdist sequence similarity was added for clustering within HLA-allele-positive subsets. Repertoires with fewer than 30,000 or more than 120,000 public chains, plus five repertoires with anomalous nucleotide sharing, were excluded from co-occurrence clustering. This is the immuneACCESS table as TCRdb keeps it, with only in-frame sequences that have V and J called. A part of the clones is gone; compared with another copy, unresolved V genes explain less than half, and the rest is unexplained. D and trimming were read from the DNA, whereas the V and J calls and clone size are those reported in that table. The sample table contains 100,000 to 150,000 clones; only one count was recorded for over 8% of them. 4.5% to 6% of the sample is taken by the ten largest.

The cohort was made up of around 720 healthy bone marrow donors. At the time of sampling, every cohort member was nominally healthy, though immune exposures that went unrecorded were likely present. The donor was CMV seronegative and was included in the group of several hundred seronegative cohort members. Every donor gave a peripheral blood sample, and the peripheral blood mononuclear cells from that sample were used for TCR beta sequencing. Genomic DNA extraction from the blood cell samples was performed with the Qiagen DNeasy Blood Extraction Kit. The clonotype originates from a man aged 40-49 years in good health and CMV-seronegative. Rearrangement joined TRBV6-5 to TRBJ2-2, and TRBD1 aligns with 10 junction nucleotides. The sample comprised PBMCs. The bases read TGTGCCAGCAGTAGCCGGGACAGGGGAACCGGGGAGCTGTTTTTT. Translated, this is CASSSRDRGTGELFF.